Included here is one T cell receptor (beta chain) sequence, with context. Some clones are missing from TCRdb's copy, which holds only in-frame ones; the method was immunoSEQ multiplex PCR. The sample includes about 300,000 clones, 80% to 90% seen only once; the top ten take less than 2.5%. The sample belongs to a study of blood T cell repertoires in COVID-19. Enrollees, roughly 18 to 89 years old, lived in fewer than 25 US areas. Germline-derived CDR1 and CDR2 are LNHDA and SQIVND (reference sequence). The CDR3 extends over 13 amino acids. Trimming cost V 5 bases and J 2 bases; bases outside gene matches: 2.

Material: PBMCs or T cells enriched from blood (not recorded which). This chain connects TRBV19 to TRBJ1-2; 7 bases are shared with TRBD1. The clonotype comes from a man aged 25-40 years who had recovered from COVID-19. The CDR3 is CASSRDRNYGYTF. The CDR3 DNA sequence: TGTGCCAGTAGTCGGGACAGAAACTATGGCTACACCTTC.